This TCR beta chain was sequenced during a study of T cell repertoires in cytomegalovirus infection. For the study at large: As its CMV epitopes, the study selected recently identified HLA-C-restricted and well-studied HLA-B-restricted targets. The public TCR beta signatures pointed to both CMV infection and matching HLA type. Findings and caveats of the study: CMV-specific TCR beta clonotypes restricted by HLA-C were the ones dominating the ex vivo response. Cumulative public TCR beta family frequency identified carriers of CMV plus the relevant HLA.

TCRdb used MiXCR to reprocess the reads, holding one entry per CDR3 protein. The sample comprises 450,000 to 650,000 distinct CDR3 sequences, over 35% of which are singletons, and around 48% rests with the top ten. This clonotype occurred a few times. Its specificity is unknown. The TCR was taken from a human donor in good health (CMV status not recorded). Some clones in this sample may be carry-over from other donors' samples. The sample was cultured PBMCs, taken from culture after CMV antigen stimulation.

CDR3 sequence (DNA): TGTGCCAGGGAGACAGGGGGCTCAGGGGAGACCCAGTACTTC. The encoded protein is CARETGGSGETQYF. The chain carries TRBV25-1 and TRBJ2-5; TRBD1 agrees at 10 bases. Germline V gene sequence: CDR1 MGHDK, CDR2 SYGVNS. J lost 5 bases, V lost 9 bases, and 9 bases had no gene match. The CDR3 has 14 residues.